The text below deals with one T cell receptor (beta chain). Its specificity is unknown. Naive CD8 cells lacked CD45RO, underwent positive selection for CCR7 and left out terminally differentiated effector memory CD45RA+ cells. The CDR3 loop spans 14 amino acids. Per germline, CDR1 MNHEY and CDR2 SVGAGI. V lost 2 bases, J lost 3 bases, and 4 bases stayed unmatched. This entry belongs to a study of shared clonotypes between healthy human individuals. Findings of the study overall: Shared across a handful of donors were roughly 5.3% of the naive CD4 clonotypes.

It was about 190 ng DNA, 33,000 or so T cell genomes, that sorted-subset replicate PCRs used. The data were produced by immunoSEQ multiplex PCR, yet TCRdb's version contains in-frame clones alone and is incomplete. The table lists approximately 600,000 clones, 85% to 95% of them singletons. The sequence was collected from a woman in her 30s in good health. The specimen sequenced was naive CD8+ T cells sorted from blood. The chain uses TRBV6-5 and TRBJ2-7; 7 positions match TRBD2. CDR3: CASSYGASGYEQYF. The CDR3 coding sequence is TGTGCCAGCAGTTACGGGGCTAGCGGCTACGAGCAGTACTTC.